The entry below describes one T cell receptor (beta chain). The antigen remains undetermined. The data were taken from a study of blood T cells in healthy people across ages. Then a second PCR, running about 6 to 12 cycles, was carried out with a sample-barcoded 5' primer and a J-beta primer mix. TCRdb re-analysed the 5' RACE reads in MiXCR, keeping a single row per CDR3 protein. The sample lists about 830,000 distinct CDR3 sequences, about three fifths occurring once. The CDR3 runs to 16 residues. Trimming cost V 1 base and J 0 bases, with 14 bases left between them. The germline V gene has CDR1 DFQATT and CDR2 SNEGSKA (reference sequence). Overall study findings and caveats: Naive CD4+ cells and diversity were both higher in long-lived donors than in aged donors.

The material sequenced was blood. This TCR was recovered from a man aged 25-45 years in good health. The chain combines TRBV20-1 with TRBJ2-3, with D possibly matching TRBD2 (7 bases). CDR3 protein: CSARVGGGASTDTQYF. The CDR3 DNA reads TGCAGTGCTAGAGTGGGCGGGGGCGCTAGCACAGATACGCAGTATTTT.